This T cell receptor beta chain was profiled in a study of blood T cell repertoires in COVID-19. The overall study: Donors in the United States, Italy and Spain gave samples during acute or convalescent COVID-19. From T cells, B-cell-depleted T cells, or PBMCs came the material, which was cDNA or gDNA.

As processed by the authors: Reference gene primer amplification gave nucleated cell count estimates. The repertoire was sequenced with immunoSEQ multiplex PCR; TCRdb's copy has only in-frame clones and lacks some. V and J calls and clone size are given by that table; D and trimming were obtained from the DNA. The sample carries around 160,000 clones, 78% recorded once. V lost 3 bases and J lost 5, with 11 bases in between. Germline CDR1 and CDR2: MDHEN and SYDVKM. The CDR3 length is 14 residues. The gene calls are TRBV28 and TRBJ1-5; the D is unclear. The origin of this receptor is a woman of 80 years or more with acute or convalescent COVID-19. Sequencing was performed on peripheral blood. The CDR3, as DNA: TGTGCCAGCAGTTTTACACCTCGGGATCAGCCCCAGCATTTT. Amino acids: CASSFTPRDQPQHF.